These 16 T cell receptor beta chains were sequenced from one sample in a study of OX40 agonist ivuxolimab in advanced cancers. Assay: immunoSEQ multiplex PCR; the TCRdb copy retains only in-frame clones and omits some. Of 40,000 to 45,000 clones detected, about 90% appear once; the ten largest clones hold about 30%. Sequencing was performed on CD4+ or CD8+ T cells sorted from blood, taken in a trial of the OX40 agonist ivuxolimab. All receptors come from an adult with an advanced solid tumor such as melanoma, head and neck, liver or kidney cancer.

The chain links TRBV19 to TRBJ1-1, with no clear D. The germline V and J ends were trimmed by 1 base and 0 bases, with 9 bases remaining between them. Germline loops: CDR1 LNHDA, CDR2 SQIVND (reference sequence). The length of the CDR3 is 15 residues. CDR3 loop: CASSIVPGMNTEAFF. The CDR3 DNA reads TGTGCCAGTAGTATAGTCCCGGGGATGAACACTGAAGCTTTCTTT.

The rearrangement uses TRBV28 and TRBJ2-7; possibly TRBD2 for D (5 bases). The V end lost 3 bases, the J end lost 1 base, and 13 bases lay between the germline ends. The germline gives CDR1 MDHEN, CDR2 SYDVKM. The CDR3 runs to 15 residues. CDR3 DNA: TGTGCCAGCAGTTTCCCTCGGGAAGTTTCCTACGAGCAGTACTTC. Its translation: CASSFPREVSYEQYF.

The J gene is TRBJ2-4, the V gene TRBV29-1, with TRBD2 matching 7 bases. Germline trimming cut 2 bases from V and 7 bases from J; bases unmatched to any gene: 5. The CDR3 sequence is 13 residues long. The germline V gene encodes CDR1 SQVTM and CDR2 ANQGSEA. CDR3 DNA sequence: TGCAGCGTTGAACTGGGACTACCGAACATTCAGTACTTC. Translated: CSVELGLPNIQYF.

The chain combines TRBV13 with TRBJ2-1; 9 bases are shared with TRBD2. Unmatched junction bases numbered 6, after V lost 6 bases and J lost 3 bases. Germline lookup yields CDR1 PRHDT and CDR2 FYEKMQ (reference sequence). This CDR3 is built from 15 residues. Written as DNA, the CDR3 is TGTGCCAGCAGTCGTAGCGGGAGTGGCTACAATGAGCAGTTCTTC. Translating gives CASSRSGSGYNEQFF.

The chain couples TRBV7-9 to TRBJ2-5, with 8 bases identical to TRBD1. J lost 4 bases, V lost 5 bases, and 6 bases had no gene match. Germline assignment: CDR1 SEHNR and CDR2 FQNEAQ (reference sequence). The CDR3 is 14 amino acids. This CDR3 is CASSQDRGRETQYF. In DNA, the CDR3 is TGTGCCAGCAGCCAAGACAGGGGCCGAGAGACCCAGTACTTC.

The J gene is TRBJ2-3, the V gene TRBV6-5, with D tentatively TRBD1 or TRBD2 (6 bases each). V lost 6 bases and J lost 7, with 17 bases in between. Germline V CDR1 and CDR2: MNHEY, SVGAGI. CDR3 size: 14 residues. CDR3 in DNA: TGTGCCAGCAGCCAAAGTAGGGGGAGGAATACGCAGTATTTT. Amino acids: CASSQSRGRNTQYF.

This CDR3 is CAFGAPNEKLFF. The CDR3 DNA is TGTGCCTTCGGGGCTCCTAATGAAAAACTGTTTTTT. This rearrangement joins TRBV30 to TRBJ1-4, with TRBD1 as a possible D gene (5 bases). This CDR3 contains 12 residues. Trimming stripped 7 bases from V and 3 bases from J, with 9 bases between. Germline V gene sequence: CDR1 GTSNPN, CDR2 SVGIG (reference sequence).

This chain joins TRBV23-1 and TRBJ2-5; D call uncertain. TRBV23-1 is an open reading frame whose function is uncertain. V was cut by 2 bases and J by 4 bases, with 8 bases left in between. This CDR3 has 13 amino acids. CDR3 protein: CASSQASIETQYF. The CDR3 DNA reads TGCGCCAGCAGTCAAGCCAGCATAGAGACCCAGTACTTC.

V gene TRBV6-4 combines with J gene TRBJ2-3; no clear D gene. CDR1 MRHNA and CDR2 SNTAGT come from the germline V gene. The germline V and J ends were trimmed by 5 bases and 0 bases, with 12 bases remaining between them. This CDR3 has 15 amino acids. CDR3 coding DNA: TGTGCCAGCAGTCAGGACGCTGGGAGCACAGATACGCAGTATTTT. The encoded protein is CASSQDAGSTDTQYF.

The chain uses TRBV19 and TRBJ2-3, with unresolved D. This CDR3 spans 16 amino acids. Between the trimmed V and J ends, which lost 5 bases and 1 base, there was a span of 16 bases. From germline, CDR1 is LNHDA and CDR2 SQIVND (reference sequence). The CDR3 is CASSERTRPGTDTQYF. DNA of the CDR3: TGTGCCAGTAGTGAGAGGACCCGCCCGGGCACAGATACGCAGTATTTT.

V and J are TRBV10-3 and TRBJ1-2; D remains ambiguous. V was cut by 3 bases and J by 1 base, with 9 bases left in between. There are 14 residues in the CDR3. Germline assignment: CDR1 ENHRY and CDR2 SYGVKD. The CDR3 sequence: CAISDGKFNYGYTF. CDR3 in DNA: TGTGCCATCAGTGACGGCAAATTTAACTATGGCTACACCTTC.

CDR3 sequence: CASSELDRVSTEAFF. CDR3 sequence (DNA): TGTGCCAGCAGTGAATTGGACAGGGTCTCGACTGAAGCTTTCTTT. V usage is TRBV25-1 and J usage is TRBJ1-1; 8 bases align to TRBD1. CDR3 length equals 15 residues. CDR1 MGHDK and CDR2 SYGVNS come from the germline V gene. After removal of 1 base from V and 5 bases from J, the junction contained 6 bases not matched to a gene.

V usage is TRBV6-5 and J usage is TRBJ2-5; 7 nucleotides match TRBD1. This CDR3 region has 14 residues. V was pared by 0 bases and J by 6 bases, with 4 bases of the junction left unmatched. Germline V gene lookup returns CDR1 MNHEY and CDR2 SVGAGI. The CDR3 bases are TGTGCCAGCAGTTACTCACAGGGGTTGAAGACCCAGTACTTC. This translates into CASSYSQGLKTQYF.

This clone was observed a single time. The chain employs TRBV6-5 and TRBJ2-1; D remains ambiguous. The CDR3 extends over 15 amino acids. Trimming stripped 0 bases from V and 2 bases from J, with 8 bases between. Germline V lookup: CDR1 MNHEY, CDR2 SVGAGI. CDR3 residues: CASSYSTDPYNEQFF. CDR3 sequence (DNA): TGTGCCAGCAGTTACTCCACCGATCCCTACAATGAGCAGTTCTTC.

This chain connects TRBV30 to TRBJ2-3; no firm D call. V was shortened by 1 base and J by 5 bases, with 4 bases between the two germline ends. Germline lookup yields CDR1 GTSNPN and CDR2 SVGIG (reference sequence). The CDR3 has 11 residues. The CDR3 loop reads CAWSAVDTQYF. The CDR3, as DNA: TGTGCCTGGAGTGCAGTAGATACGCAGTATTTT.

V gene TRBV7-9 combines with J gene TRBJ2-2; 8 nucleotides align to TRBD2. There are 14 residues in the CDR3. Germline values: CDR1 SEHNR, CDR2 FQNEAQ (reference sequence). V shed 5 bases, J shed 3 bases, and the junction held 2 bases outside the gene matches. The CDR3 DNA reads as TGTGCCAGCAGCCAGCGGGGGTACACCGGGGAGCTGTTTTTT. Residues: CASSQRGYTGELFF.